A selection of T cell receptor beta chains follows, all from one sample in a study of CD8+CD57+ T cells in acquired aplastic anemia. From the reads, TCRdb called clonotypes with MiXCR, one entry per CDR3 protein. The sample holds some 130,000 distinct CDR3 sequences, 48% seen once. The sequencing input was sorted CD4+, CD8+, or CD8+CD57+ T cells (not recorded which) from PBMCs. These TCRs come from a human donor in good health, serving as a control. The CDR3 runs from the conserved cysteine through the conserved F or W. Each record gives: V gene, D gene, J gene, clone size, CDR3 protein, CDR3 DNA. A D gene is named only where the DNA matches it firmly. The listing skips clone size in some rows; elsewhere it reads once, few, many or a size class.

TRBV4-1	NA	TRBJ2-7	many	CASSQAGDTYEQYF	TGCGCCAGCAGCCAAGCGGGGGACACCTACGAGCAGTACTTC
TRBV20-1	NA	TRBJ2-7	many	CSARDHAGPGLYEQYF	TGCAGTGCTAGAGATCACGCAGGGCCAGGCCTCTACGAGCAGTACTTC
TRBV10-2	NA	TRBJ2-7	once	CASSETGNEQYF	TGCGCCAGCAGTGAGACTGGGAACGAGCAGTACTTC
TRBV30	NA	TRBJ1-2	NA	CAWSPRGGGISGYTF	TGTGCCTGGAGCCCTAGAGGGGGGGGGATAAGTGGCTACACCTTC
TRBV10-3	NA	TRBJ1-5	few	CASSGGGNQPQHF	TGTGCCAGCTCAGGAGGAGGGAATCAGCCCCAGCATTTT
TRBV19	NA	TRBJ1-4	NA	CASIPETSNEKLFF	TGTGCCAGTATTCCCGAGACGTCTAATGAAAAACTGTTTTTT
TRBV24-1	NA	TRBJ1-2	NA	CATSDYSYGYTF	TGTGCCACCAGTGATTACAGCTATGGCTACACCTTC
TRBV6-5	TRBD1	TRBJ1-2	many	CASSYDGQGTLLGGYTF	TGTGCCAGCAGTTATGACGGACAGGGGACTCTTCTAGGGGGCTACACCTTC
TRBV25-1	NA	TRBJ2-5	few	CASSEYYSFQETQYF	TGTGCCAGCAGTGAATATTACAGCTTCCAAGAGACCCAGTACTTC
TRBV7-7	NA	TRBJ2-5	many	CASSLARGGETQYF	TGTGCCAGCAGCTTAGCCAGGGGAGGAGAGACCCAGTACTTC
TRBV10-2	TRBD1	TRBJ1-2	NA	CASSPDRGPYGYTF	TGCGCCAGCAGTCCGGACAGGGGGCCTTATGGCTACACCTTC
TRBV9	NA	TRBJ1-4	many	CASSRTPGSLEKLFF	TGTGCCAGCAGTCGGACGCCCGGCTCTCTCGAAAAACTGTTTTTT
TRBV14	NA	TRBJ1-6	NA	CASSRSLLSPFHF	TGTGCCAGCAGCCGGAGCCTCCTTTCACCCTTCCACTTT
TRBV3-1	NA	TRBJ2-7	many	CASSQDWSSYEQYF	TGTGCCAGCAGCCAAGATTGGAGCTCCTACGAGCAGTACTTC
TRBV6-1	NA	TRBJ1-1	many	CASSPLGNTEAFF	TGTGCCAGCAGTCCCCTGGGGAACACTGAAGCTTTCTTT
TRBV2	NA	TRBJ2-7	once	CASSELGGPIYEQYF	TGTGCCAGCAGTGAATTGGGCGGGCCCATCTACGAGCAGTACTTC
TRBV10-3	TRBD1	TRBJ2-1	NA	CAISWDSSLQQGYEQFF	TGTGCCATCAGTTGGGACAGCAGCCTACAACAGGGGTATGAGCAGTTCTTC
TRBV7-2	NA	TRBJ2-1	many	CASSFSQVQFF	TGTGCCAGCAGCTTTTCCCAGGTCCAGTTCTTC
TRBV2	TRBD1	TRBJ1-1	many	CASRGRGGGTEAFF	TGTGCCAGCAGGGGCAGGGGGGGCGGCACTGAAGCTTTCTTT
TRBV2	TRBD1	TRBJ2-3	few	CASTASGTGGADTQYF	TGTGCCAGCACCGCCTCCGGGACAGGGGGCGCAGATACGCAGTATTTT
TRBV27	TRBD2	TRBJ2-5	NA	CASSLFMAGGETQYF	TGTGCCAGCAGTTTATTCATGGCGGGGGGCGAGACCCAGTACTTC
TRBV12-3/TRBV12-4	NA	TRBJ1-4	many	CASSQGTNEKLFF	TGTGCCAGCAGTCAGGGGACCAATGAAAAACTGTTTTTT